A selection of T cell receptor beta chains follows, all from one sample in a study of blood T cells in healthy people across ages. TCRdb redid the calling of the 5' RACE reads with MiXCR, one entry per CDR3 protein. The table lists 850,000 to 1,100,000 distinct CDR3 sequences, around two fifths of them singletons, with about 12% in the top ten. Sequenced material: blood. Source of these receptors: a man between 18 and 29 years old in good health. The CDR3 runs from the conserved cysteine through the conserved F or W. Size tells how often a clone was seen (once, few, many) or the class of an expanded clone, and some rows leave it out.

cdr3_aa clone_size cdr3_length v_call
CSARIDFDQPQHF few 13 TRBV20-1
CAISETTGTGGTQFF - 15 TRBV10-3
CASSPGTLRYGYTF - 14 TRBV4-2
CASSFGTGHEKLFF once 14 TRBV5-6
CSARTGRVPNYGYTF few 15 TRBV20-1
CASSPPARNYGYTF many 14 TRBV12-3/TRBV12-4
CASSLGRVTDTQYF many 14 TRBV12-5
CASTWDIYNSPLHF few 14 TRBV6-2/TRBV6-3
CASSQDDLRFRYGYTF many 16 TRBV3-1
CASSTNRVLGTEAFF few 15 TRBV13
CASSLWTKGDSSTDTQYF few 18 TRBV12-3/TRBV12-4
CASSASGEGYGYTF few 14 TRBV9
CASSYSREFSYEQYF - 15 TRBV6-5
CASTHGSYEQYF few 12 TRBV6-2/TRBV6-3
CASSRRTGAVNTEAFF - 16 TRBV5-6
CASSYTEAFF - 10 TRBV12-3/TRBV12-4
CATSDRSGGVTDTQYF - 16 TRBV24-1
CVTSEGTPYNSPLHF - 15 TRBV15
CATSDTLVDTQYF - 13 TRBV24-1
CSVAGRLVDEQFF - 13 TRBV29-1
CASSLADIGTEAFF - 14 TRBV7-2
CSARGQGSSYNSPLHF - 16 TRBV20-1
CASLGQGRAEAFF - 13 TRBV10-2
CSARDGAQPQHF - 12 TRBV20-1
CASSLNSLETQYF many 13 TRBV7-9
CASSQRTGAEAFF - 13 TRBV7-2
CASSLGMEYYGYTF few 14 TRBV7-8
CASSLNPSPQYEQYF few 15 TRBV7-2
CASSLRTGQNTEAFF few 15 TRBV12-3/TRBV12-4
CASSYGESNQPQHF - 14 TRBV6-2/TRBV6-3
CASSLAVSARYNEQFF few 16 TRBV7-9